The 16 T cell receptor beta chains below were found in one sample sequenced in a study of blood T cells in healthy people across ages. It was with a sample-barcoded 5' primer and a J-beta primer mix that a second PCR of roughly 6 to 12 cycles was run. Each CDR3 protein is one row after TCRdb ran MiXCR on the 5' RACE reads. Counted here are roughly 1.6 million distinct CDR3 sequences, roughly 30% occurring once; the ten biggest clones make up around 10%. What was sequenced was blood. All receptors derive from a woman aged 25-40 years in good health.

This chain connects TRBV2 to TRBJ2-1; a weak D match, TRBD2 (5 bases). Trimming cost V 3 bases and J 9 bases, with 12 bases left between them. Germline CDR1 is SNHLY and CDR2 is FYNNEI. The CDR3 loop spans 13 amino acids. The DNA for the CDR3 is TGTGCCAGCAGTGATAGCCTAGCCGGTGAGCAGTTCTTC. This encodes CASSDSLAGEQFF. The full variable domain, rest sourced from reference TRBV2 and TRBJ2-1, is EPEVTQTPSHQVTQMGQEVILRCVPISNHLYFYWYRQILGQKVEFLVSFYNNEISEKSEIFDDQFSVERPDGSNFTLKIRSTKLEDSAMYFCASSDSLAGEQFFGPGTRLTVL.

As to this clonotype: Possible read error: a much larger clone is one base away. V is TRBV20-1 and J is TRBJ2-7; 8 nucleotides agree with TRBD1. The CDR3 contains 13 residues. From germline, CDR1 is DFQATT and CDR2 SNEGSKA (reference sequence). The junction had 10 bases not matched to a gene; V was cut back by 7 bases and J by 5 bases. The CDR3: CSVRQGACDEQYF. DNA for the CDR3: TGCAGTGTTAGGCAGGGGGCTTGCGACGAGCAGTACTTC.

The chain recombines TRBV5-1 with TRBJ2-7; 9 bases line up with TRBD1. Germline CDR1 SGHRS, CDR2 YFSETQ. Trimming cost V 2 bases and J 7 bases; bases outside gene matches: 7. This CDR3 spans 14 amino acids. The CDR3 here is CASSLGQGILEQYF. CDR3 DNA: TGCGCCAGCAGCTTAGGACAGGGGATCTTGGAGCAGTACTTC.

This clonotype has only a few counts. V gene TRBV7-2 combines with J gene TRBJ2-4; D remains unclear. Germline CDR1 SGHTA, CDR2 FQGNSA. The V and J ends lost 1 base and 10 bases respectively, with 8 bases between them. This CDR3 spans 12 amino acids. The CDR3 region is CASSLVSGIQYF. DNA for the CDR3: TGTGCCAGCAGCTTAGTGTCTGGGATTCAGTACTTC.

The rearrangement uses TRBV3-1 and TRBJ2-7; D remains unclear. CDR1 is LGHDT and CDR2 is YNNKEL in the germline V gene (reference sequence). The CDR3 consists of 13 residues. V shed 1 base and J shed 9 bases, with 13 bases lying between them. The DNA for the CDR3 is TGTGCCAGCAGCCAAGCCCCACCGAATGGGCAGTACTTC. Encoded protein: CASSQAPPNGQYF.

The CDR3 DNA sequence: TGTGCCAGCAGTGAACCCTGGGGGCTTAATGAAAAACTGTTTTTT. Translated: CASSEPWGLNEKLFF. The V and J genes are TRBV6-1 and TRBJ1-4, with D perhaps matching TRBD1 (6 bases). This CDR3 contains 15 residues. Deletions cut 2 bases from V and 4 bases from J, with 11 bases between. Germline values: CDR1 MNHNS, CDR2 SASEGT.

This clonotype appeared a few times. The chain couples TRBV20-1 to TRBJ2-5, with a weak D call TRBD2 (6 bases). The V gene lost 6 bases and the J gene lost 0 bases, with 14 bases spanning the gap. The CDR3 length is 14 residues. CDR1 is DFQATT, CDR2 SNEGSKA, per germline (reference sequence). The DNA of the CDR3 is TGCAGTGCCCTCTTGGCGGGGTACCAAGAGACCCAGTACTTC. The encoded protein is CSALLAGYQETQYF.

This clonotype was observed at least ten times. This rearrangement joins TRBV29-1 to TRBJ2-3; 10 bases match TRBD2. Trimming removed 6 bases from V and 0 bases from J; junction bases left unmatched: 3. The CDR3 is made up of 14 amino acids. The germline CDR1 and CDR2 sequences are SQVTM and ANQGSEA. As DNA, the CDR3 is TGCAGCGTAAGGACTAGCGGCAGCACAGATACGCAGTATTTT. Its translation is CSVRTSGSTDTQYF.

This clonotype was recorded many times. The rearrangement joins TRBV2 to TRBJ2-5, with no clear D. Germline V gives CDR1 SNHLY, CDR2 FYNNEI. This CDR3 region has 14 residues. The ends were cut back, 4 bases at V and 1 base at J, with 10 bases in the middle. CDR3 nucleotides: TGTGCCAGCAGTGTTGACCGGGCCCAAGAGACCCAGTACTTC. Protein product: CASSVDRAQETQYF.

This clonotype was picked up a small number of times. One junction end disagrees with the germline gene, perhaps due to a read error. The V gene is TRBV27, the J gene TRBJ1-2, with TRBD1 as a possible D gene (6 bases). The CDR3 covers 13 residues. Germline V lookup: CDR1 MNHEY, CDR2 SMNVEV (reference sequence). CDR3 loop: CASSSGHGYSYTF. In nucleotides, the CDR3 is TGTGCCAGCAGTTCGGGACACGGCTATAGCTACACCTTC.

The rearrangement uses TRBV27 and TRBJ1-4, with a possible D match to TRBD1 (6 bases). Germline loops: CDR1 MNHEY, CDR2 SMNVEV (reference sequence). CDR3 length: 16 amino acids. V shed 5 bases and J shed 8 bases, with 21 bases lying between them. The CDR3 loop is CASSQIPTGAREKLFF. Written as DNA, the CDR3 is TGTGCCAGCAGTCAAATCCCCACGGGGGCACGGGAAAAACTGTTTTTT.

Concerning this clonotype: Germline is not matched at one junction end, which may reflect a read error. This chain uses TRBV28 with TRBJ2-7, with TRBD1 matching over 7 bases. The CDR3 is made up of 14 amino acids. Germline values: CDR1 MDHEN, CDR2 SYDVKM. The CDR3 sequence: CASRSGGNSYEQDF. The CDR3, as DNA: TGTGCCAGCAGGTCAGGGGGTAACTCCTACGAGCAGGACTTC.

V usage is TRBV12-3 or TRBV12-4 and J usage is TRBJ2-6; tentative D call: TRBD2 (6 bases). Trimming took 8 bases from V and 3 from J, leaving 11 bases between them. CDR3 length: 14 residues. The CDR3 DNA reads as TGTGCCAGCCTCACCGGGGGTGGGGCCAACGTCCTGACTTTC. Encoded protein: CASLTGGGANVLTF.

A few counts support this clonotype. V and J are TRBV10-3 and TRBJ2-1; the match to TRBD1 covers 9 bases. The V segment lost 11 bases and the J segment 7 bases; nucleotides outside the gene matches: 12. The germline V gene encodes CDR1 ENHRY and CDR2 SYGVKD. The CDR3 covers 14 residues. The CDR3 region is CAAEGTGSRNEQFF. The DNA for the CDR3 is TGTGCCGCCGAAGGGACAGGGAGTCGGAATGAGCAGTTCTTC.

This sequence joins TRBV29-1 and TRBJ2-7; 8 nucleotides line up with TRBD1. This CDR3 has 13 amino acids. Trimming cost V 5 bases and J 4 bases; bases outside gene matches: 7. Germline CDR1 is SQVTM and CDR2 is ANQGSEA. CDR3 sequence reads: CSVLTGDVYEQYF. In DNA form, the CDR3 reads TGCAGCGTTTTGACAGGGGACGTGTACGAGCAGTACTTC.

The chain uses TRBV29-1 and TRBJ2-2; 7 bases map to TRBD2. This CDR3 has 12 residues. V lost 5 bases and J lost 3; bases outside the gene matches: 0. The V gene's germline CDR1 is SQVTM and CDR2 ANQGSEA. The CDR3 DNA reads TGCAGCGTTCGGGGGGACACCGGGGAGCTGTTTTTT. Its translation is CSVRGDTGELFF.